This is a list of T cell receptor beta chains from one sample in a study of blood T cell repertoires in COVID-19. Here immunoSEQ multiplex PCR was the method, and the copy in TCRdb shows in-frame clones only, minus some. The top ten hold 1% of the sample, which has approximately 350,000 clones, 85% to 90% seen once. The sequenced material came from PBMCs or T cells enriched from blood (not recorded which). The receptors were gathered from a man aged 18 to 29 who had recovered from COVID-19. The CDR3 runs from the conserved cysteine through the conserved F or W. The order of the fields is CDR3 protein, J gene, clone size, V gene. The size field is filled for only some rows; it gives once, few, many or a size class.

CAISGQGGNTGELFF | TRBJ2-2 | . | TRBV10-3
CASSLAQGAGNTEAFF | TRBJ1-1 | . | TRBV5-1
CASSDRDRGPYEQYF | TRBJ2-7 | . | TRBV6-1
CASSEQAPGANVLTF | TRBJ2-6 | . | TRBV7-3
CASSWGLAGGLADTQYF | TRBJ2-3 | once | TRBV5-1
CASSRGGSYEQYF | TRBJ2-7 | . | TRBV6-5
CAISAGAGQPTGELFF | TRBJ2-2 | . | TRBV10-3
CAISESTANEKLFF | TRBJ1-4 | . | TRBV10-3
CASSSDRGTQYF | TRBJ2-3 | . | TRBV5-1
CSVAVQGNSPLHF | TRBJ1-6 | . | TRBV29-1
CASTTEGFQPQHF | TRBJ1-5 | . | TRBV19
CASSQSDGSGEKLFF | TRBJ1-4 | . | TRBV4-3
CASSSQETQYF | TRBJ2-5 | few | TRBV5-4
CASSTGLTGARTEAFF | TRBJ1-1 | . | TRBV19
CASSYFRLQGTPYEQYF | TRBJ2-7 | once | TRBV6-9
CSVLDSYEQYF | TRBJ2-7 | . | TRBV29-1
CASSPGHSGNTIYF | TRBJ1-3 | . | TRBV18
CASSQNLKRLDEAFF | TRBJ1-1 | . | TRBV4-2
CASSLGREKYEQYF | TRBJ2-7 | . | TRBV7-2
CASSFSGQASNTGELFF | TRBJ2-2 | . | TRBV5-1
CASSRQPDSNQPQHF | TRBJ1-5 | . | TRBV10-2
CASSRGGGQPQHF | TRBJ1-5 | . | TRBV6-5
CASSESTGDLYGYTF | TRBJ1-2 | . | TRBV6-1
CASSESLGANTEAFF | TRBJ1-1 | . | TRBV10-1
CASSLSQGNTIYF | TRBJ1-3 | once | TRBV27
CASSEGRGGNNEQFF | TRBJ2-1 | . | TRBV2
CASRDLNEQFF | TRBJ2-1 | . | TRBV3-1/TRBV3-2
CASSQVRDHGYTF | TRBJ1-2 | once | TRBV3-1/TRBV3-2
CASSKRPGQGAVGYGYTF | TRBJ1-2 | . | TRBV11-2
CATTTGLGELFF | TRBJ2-2 | . | TRBV6-5
CASSPGLARNEQFF | TRBJ2-1 | many | TRBV5-1
CASSLFPPRQKILNRNQPQHF | TRBJ1-5 | once | TRBV27
CASSRDLETLAGGQYF | TRBJ2-3 | . | TRBV5-4
CASSQTGGNTEAFF | TRBJ1-1 | few | TRBV27
CASSLEVGGQYF | TRBJ2-7 | . | TRBV7-2
CASSPMTSSGNYGYTF | TRBJ1-2 | . | TRBV28
CASSFEETQYF | TRBJ2-5 | . | TRBV12-3/TRBV12-4
CASGVMRAWNTEAFF | TRBJ1-1 | . | TRBV2
CASRGGGRSYEQYF | TRBJ2-7 | . | TRBV27
CASSLSGGRTDTQYF | TRBJ2-3 | . | TRBV11-3
CASSSPIAGAAADTQYF | TRBJ2-3 | . | TRBV27
CASCGLAGLRTCNEQFF | TRBJ2-1 | . | TRBV28
CASSYGGPNYGYTF | TRBJ1-2 | . | TRBV6-5
CASQRVWGEQYF | TRBJ2-7 | . | TRBV6-5
CASSQAMGLADYEQYF | TRBJ2-7 | . | TRBV4-3
CASSLTGLPAMDEQFF | TRBJ2-1 | . | TRBV7-3
CASSLDRGGEKLFF | TRBJ1-4 | . | TRBV7-9
CASSIGLIQFF | TRBJ2-1 | . | TRBV5-5
CASSLGAIGGYEQYF | TRBJ2-7 | . | TRBV19
CASSFPLYQDRGAGYTF | TRBJ1-2 | . | TRBV7-8
CASSLAGLPDTQYF | TRBJ2-3 | . | TRBV5-1
CASSDRLGQGSYEQYF | TRBJ2-7 | once | TRBV28
CASSQEPPPSGSYNEQFF | TRBJ2-1 | . | TRBV4-3
CASSERTGLNEKLFF | TRBJ1-4 | . | TRBV11-2
CASSMAANSGNTIYF | TRBJ1-3 | . | TRBV6-5
CASTSRAGDYGYTF | TRBJ1-2 | . | TRBV6-5
CASSQVYSLSGNTIYF | TRBJ1-3 | . | TRBV4-1
CASSPTLGRGEAFF | TRBJ1-1 | . | TRBV3-1/TRBV3-2
CATSRESRGSYEQYF | TRBJ2-7 | . | TRBV15
CASSLGILADNEQFF | TRBJ2-1 | . | TRBV7-9